These T cell receptor beta chains were read from a single sample in a study of shared clonotypes between healthy human individuals. Measured with immunoSEQ multiplex PCR; TCRdb has only the in-frame clones, and not every one. The sample yields under 1,100,000 clones, around 76% seen once. The sequenced material came from memory CD4+ T cells sorted from blood. The origin of the receptors is a young man in good health. CDR3s include the opening cysteine and the closing phenylalanine or tryptophan. Each record gives: clone size, V gene, J gene, D gene, CDR3 DNA, CDR3 protein. D genes are given only for firm matches. Not every row has a clone size; where given, it reads once, few, many or a size class.

size: .
V: TRBV7-2
J: TRBJ1-1
D: .
DNA: TGTGCCAGCAGCTTAGCGCTGGGGGGTTACACTGAAGCTTTCTTT
CDR3: CASSLALGGYTEAFF

size: .
V: TRBV11-2
J: TRBJ2-7
D: TRBD1
DNA: TGTGCCAGCAGCCGTGCTGACAGGGGGAGGTACGAGCAGTACTTC
CDR3: CASSRADRGRYEQYF

size: .
V: TRBV6-1
J: TRBJ1-1
D: TRBD1
DNA: TGTGCCAGTATGTTCTGGACAGGGGGCTCTGAAGCTTTCTTT
CDR3: CASMFWTGGSEAFF

size: .
V: TRBV7-2
J: TRBJ2-5
D: TRBD2
DNA: TGTGCCAGCAGCCCGGGACTAGCGCATACAACGCAGTACTTC
CDR3: CASSPGLAHTTQYF

size: .
V: TRBV4-2
J: TRBJ2-7
D: .
DNA: TGTGCCAGCAGCCAAGAATGGGTCGGACCCTACGAGCAGTACTTC
CDR3: CASSQEWVGPYEQYF

size: .
V: TRBV9
J: TRBJ2-3
D: .
DNA: TGTGCCAGCGGTAGGGGAAGGACAGATACGCAGTATTTT
CDR3: CASGRGRTDTQYF

size: .
V: TRBV6-5
J: TRBJ1-4
D: TRBD1
DNA: TGTGCCAGCAGAGAAACAGGGGCTAATGAAAAACTGTTTTTT
CDR3: CASRETGANEKLFF

size: .
V: TRBV11-3
J: TRBJ2-5
D: .
DNA: TGTGCCAGCAGCTTAGGCCCGGAGACCCAGTACTTC
CDR3: CASSLGPETQYF

size: once
V: TRBV6-5
J: TRBJ1-2
D: .
DNA: TGTGCCAGCAGTTACCTCCCCCGAACAGGGAGATATGGCTACACCTTC
CDR3: CASSYLPRTGRYGYTF

size: few
V: TRBV19
J: TRBJ2-7
D: .
DNA: TGTGCCAGTACCCCGGGAAAAAGCTCCTACGAGCAGTACTTC
CDR3: CASTPGKSSYEQYF

size: many
V: TRBV28
J: TRBJ1-4
D: .
DNA: TGTGCCAGCAGCCAAGTCCAGGCCGCAACTAATGAAAAACTGTTTTTT
CDR3: CASSQVQAATNEKLFF

size: .
V: TRBV5-1
J: TRBJ2-5
D: .
DNA: TGCGCCAGCAGCTTGGGCGGGACAAATAAAGAGACCCAGTACTTC
CDR3: CASSLGGTNKETQYF

size: few
V: TRBV5-6
J: TRBJ2-7
D: TRBD2
DNA: TGTGCCAGCAGCCTCGGGACTATTACTTACGAGCAGTACTTC
CDR3: CASSLGTITYEQYF

size: .
V: TRBV9
J: TRBJ2-2
D: TRBD1
DNA: TGTGCCAGCAGGGGACAGACGAACACCGGGGAGCTGTTTTTT
CDR3: CASRGQTNTGELFF

size: .
V: TRBV5-4
J: TRBJ1-1
D: TRBD1
DNA: TGTGCCAGCAGCTCCTCAGGGGGCGCAATCTCTTACACTGAAGCTTTCTTT
CDR3: CASSSSGGAISYTEAFF

size: .
V: TRBV2
J: TRBJ2-7
D: .
DNA: TGTGCCAGCAGTGAGGTTTTAGGCGAGCAGTACTTC
CDR3: CASSEVLGEQYF

size: once
V: TRBV2
J: TRBJ1-1
D: .
DNA: TGTGCCAGCAGTGAACTCACAGGGAGGAACACTGAAGCTTTCTTT
CDR3: CASSELTGRNTEAFF

size: .
V: TRBV7-2
J: TRBJ1-2
D: .
DNA: TGTGCCAGCAGCCCGAGGGGTAACTATGGCTACACCTTC
CDR3: CASSPRGNYGYTF

size: .
V: TRBV19
J: TRBJ1-4
D: .
DNA: TGTGCCAGTAGGTACGCGGGTCTGAATGAAAAACTGTTTTTT
CDR3: CASRYAGLNEKLFF

size: .
V: TRBV9
J: TRBJ1-6
D: TRBD1
DNA: TGTGCCAGCAGCGCGGGTAAGGGGACAGTCGATTCACCCCTCCACTTT
CDR3: CASSAGKGTVDSPLHF

size: few
V: TRBV19
J: TRBJ2-7
D: TRBD2
DNA: TGTGCCAGTAGTATGGGGGGGACCAACTACGAGCAGTACTTC
CDR3: CASSMGGTNYEQYF

size: .
V: TRBV4-1
J: TRBJ1-3
D: .
DNA: TGCGCCAGCAGCCAGGAACCTAGAACAGGGAGCTCTGGAAACACCATATATTTT
CDR3: CASSQEPRTGSSGNTIYF

size: few
V: TRBV2
J: TRBJ2-7
D: .
DNA: TGTGCCAGCTCGCACAGCTACTACGAGCAGTACTTC
CDR3: CASSHSYYEQYF

size: .
V: TRBV6-6
J: TRBJ1-6
D: .
DNA: TGTGCCAGCACCTTTGGGATGGGTTCACCCCTCCACTTT
CDR3: CASTFGMGSPLHF

size: .
V: TRBV5-1
J: TRBJ1-6
D: .
DNA: TGCGCCAGCAGCGGCGGGACCCAGGCAAGACATTCACCCCTCCACTTT
CDR3: CASSGGTQARHSPLHF